This T cell receptor beta chain derives from a study of OX40 agonist ivuxolimab in advanced cancers. Across the whole study: Patients were treated with intravenous ivuxolimab, dosed at 0.01 to 10 mg/kg and infused every 2 weeks. In three patients, partial responses were observed, one with hepatocellular carcinoma and two with cutaneous melanoma.

General observations from the study: Undetermined was the antigen specificity of the expanded peripheral T cells.

To note about this clone: What it recognizes is unknown.

Clones were sequenced by immunoSEQ multiplex PCR, and TCRdb holds only the in-frame ones, with some missing. Among approximately 23,000 clones listed, approximately 84% were seen once. The V gene's germline CDR1 is SGHAT and CDR2 FQNNGV. V lost 1 base and J lost 7, with 14 bases in between. This CDR3 comprises 15 residues. The sequence derives from an adult with an advanced solid tumor such as melanoma, head and neck, liver or kidney cancer. V gene TRBV11-2 combines with J gene TRBJ2-4; D call uncertain. The sample consisted of CD4+ or CD8+ T cells sorted from blood, taken in a trial of the OX40 agonist ivuxolimab. The CDR3 DNA follows: TGTGCCAGCAGCTTAGGACCCGGGTCTGGGAACATTCAGTACTTC. It specifies CASSLGPGSGNIQYF. Full variable domain (missing parts from reference TRBV11-2 and TRBJ2-4): EAGVAQSPRYKIIEKRQSVAFWCNPISGHATLYWYQQILGQGPKLLIQFQNNGVVDDSQLPKDRFSAERLKGVDSTLKIQPAKLEDSAVYLCASSLGPGSGNIQYFGAGTRLSVL.